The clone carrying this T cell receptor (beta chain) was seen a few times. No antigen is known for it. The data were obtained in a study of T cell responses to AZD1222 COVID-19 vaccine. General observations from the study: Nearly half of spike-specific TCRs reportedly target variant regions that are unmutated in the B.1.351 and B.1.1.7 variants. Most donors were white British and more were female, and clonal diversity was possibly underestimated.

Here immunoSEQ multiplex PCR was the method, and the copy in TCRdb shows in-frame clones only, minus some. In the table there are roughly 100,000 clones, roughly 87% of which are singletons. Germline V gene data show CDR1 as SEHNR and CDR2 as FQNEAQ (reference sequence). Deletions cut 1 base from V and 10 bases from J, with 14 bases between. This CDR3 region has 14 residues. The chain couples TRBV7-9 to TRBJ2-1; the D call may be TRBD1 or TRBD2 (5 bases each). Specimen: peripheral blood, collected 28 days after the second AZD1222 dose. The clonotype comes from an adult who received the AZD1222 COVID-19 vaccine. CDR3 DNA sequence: TGTGCCAGCAGCTTAGTATCAGGGACCAGAGAGCAGTTCTTC. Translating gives CASSLVSGTREQFF.